Each of the 23 T cell receptor beta chains below was sequenced from the same sample in a study of T-cell reconstitution after alpha-beta-depleted transplantation in children (dated by TCRdb to between 2015 and 2016). The sample's treatment or condition label is to be understood as: allogeneic hematopoietic cell transplantation with graft depleted of TCRalphabeta T cells and CD19 B cells. Libraries came from PCR. The sequencing machine was an Illumina HiSeq 2500. To normalize quantification of the TCRbeta repertoire, the TCR libraries were built with molecular barcoding that relied on unique molecular identifiers. TCRdb applied fastp at Q25 and MiXCR to the public reads, then kept only in-frame beta chains. Rows with a matching CDR3 protein are joined into one entry that keeps the most common DNA and genes. A total of about 980,000 distinct CDR3 sequences appear in this sample, roughly 29% of them only once. The ten largest clones represent under 30% of the sample.

Sequencing was performed on PBMCs, mostly from graft donor cells, taken 360 days after TCRalphabeta/CD19-depleted stem cell transplant. Source of these receptors: a boy under two years old who had a stem cell transplant for SCID, so the T cells may come from the graft donor.

V usage is TRBV9 and J usage is TRBJ1-2; maybe TRBD1 (6 bases). The CDR3 covers 15 residues. Trimming stripped 3 bases from V and 2 bases from J, with 14 bases between. Per the germline V gene, CDR1 is SGDLS and CDR2 is YYNGEE. The DNA for the CDR3 is TGTGCCAGCAGCGCGATGGGGGGCCCCAACTATGGCTACACCTTC. Translation gives CASSAMGGPNYGYTF.

The chain is built from TRBV5-1 and TRBJ2-7; D not resolved. V lost 0 bases to trimming and J lost 0 bases, with 7 bases between them. The CDR3 runs 14 residues. Germline loops: CDR1 SGHRS, CDR2 YFSETQ. CDR3 sequence reads: CASSLGVDSYEQYF. The CDR3 DNA reads as TGCGCCAGCAGCTTGGGTGTCGACTCCTACGAGCAGTACTTC.

V gene TRBV12-3 or TRBV12-4 combines with J gene TRBJ1-1; 7 nucleotides agree with TRBD1. V gave up 4 bases and J gave up 9 bases; unmatched junction bases: 11. This CDR3 has 14 residues. In DNA, the CDR3 is TGTGCCAGCAGTTATGGTGGACAGGCGGGGCAAGCTTTCTTT. Its translation is CASSYGGQAGQAFF.

The table lists this clonotype with a few counts. J is TRBJ2-7 and V is TRBV18; no clear D gene. The CDR3 contains 14 residues. Deletions cut 3 bases from V and 2 bases from J, with 11 bases between. CDR1 and CDR2 from the germline V gene are KGHSH and LQKENI. CDR3 sequence: CASSPLQDAYEQYF. Written as DNA, the CDR3 is TGTGCCAGCTCACCCCTCCAGGATGCCTACGAGCAGTACTTC.

This sequence joins TRBV28 and TRBJ1-2; a possible D gene is TRBD1 (5 bases). Germline CDR1 is MDHEN and CDR2 is SYDVKM. This CDR3 has 12 amino acids. The ends were cut back, 6 bases at V and 5 bases at J, with 10 bases in the middle. CDR3 residues: CASRVTDYGYTF. The CDR3 nucleotides are TGTGCCAGCAGGGTGACAGATTATGGCTACACCTTC.

This clonotype has only a few counts. The chain is built from TRBV4-1 and TRBJ2-7; D is unclear. The CDR3 sequence is 16 residues long. V lost 0 bases to trimming and J lost 3 bases, with 15 bases between them. The germline CDR1 and CDR2 sequences are MGHRA and YSYEKL. The CDR3: CASSQDSFTGRYEQYF. CDR3 DNA sequence: TGCGCCAGCAGCCAAGACAGTTTCACGGGCCGCTACGAGCAGTACTTC.

The gene calls are TRBV6-5 and TRBJ2-4, with 7 bases that match TRBD1. This CDR3 comprises 16 residues. Trimming cost V 0 bases and J 6 bases; bases outside gene matches: 8. Per germline, CDR1 MNHEY and CDR2 SVGAGI. CDR3 nucleotide sequence: TGTGCCAGCAGTTACTCGAAGAGGGGGCCCGGAAACATTCAGTACTTC. This codes for CASSYSKRGPGNIQYF.

The chain carries TRBV6-5 and TRBJ2-1, with 8 bases lining up with TRBD2. Germline CDR1 and CDR2: MNHEY and SVGAGI. V trimming: 2 bases; J trimming: 8 bases; junction bases outside the gene matches: 8. CDR3 length: 15 amino acids. The CDR3 protein is CASSYAGTRIHEQFF. The CDR3 DNA reads TGTGCCAGCAGTTACGCCGGGACTAGGATTCATGAGCAGTTCTTC.

V gene TRBV20-1 combines with J gene TRBJ2-5; 8 bases fit TRBD2. The germline CDR1 and CDR2 sequences are DFQATT and SNEGSKA (reference sequence). The CDR3 is 15 amino acids. The trim removed 0 bases at V and 4 bases at J, leaving 7 bases unmatched. The CDR3, as DNA: TGCAGTGCTAGAGATCCCCTGCGGGGGGTAGAGACCCAGTACTTC. Translated, it gives CSARDPLRGVETQYF.

This clonotype was counted only a few times. The chain has TRBV5-1 and TRBJ1-1, with D perhaps TRBD1 (5 bases). The CDR3 is 14 amino acids. Between the trimmed V and J ends, which lost 5 bases and 0 bases, there was a span of 11 bases. Germline V gene sequence: CDR1 SGHRS, CDR2 YFSETQ. CDR3 sequence (DNA): TGCGCCAGCAGGGCGGCAGGGATGAACACTGAAGCTTTCTTT. Its translation is CASRAAGMNTEAFF.

The chain joins TRBV12-3 or TRBV12-4 to TRBJ2-7; TRBD1 agrees at 8 bases. V lost 5 bases to trimming and J lost 5 bases; unmatched junction nucleotides: 17. This CDR3 region has 17 residues. CDR3 residues: CASSRRATGALNDEQYF. CDR3 nucleotides: TGTGCCAGCAGTCGAAGGGCGACAGGGGCACTCAACGACGAGCAGTACTTC.

This clonotype occurred a few times. The CDR3 spells CASSQGDRRGETQYF. The CDR3 DNA reads as TGTGCCAGCAGCCAAGGGGATAGGAGGGGAGAGACCCAGTACTTC. This rearrangement joins TRBV4-2 to TRBJ2-5, with D maybe TRBD2 (6 bases). Germline CDR1 LGHNA, CDR2 YNFKEQ. The CDR3 consists of 15 residues. V was shortened by 1 base and J by 4 bases, with 13 bases between the two germline ends.

On this clonotype itself: Its ends do not fully match the called genes, so a read error is possible. V usage is TRBV20-1 and J usage is TRBJ1-4; no reliable D call. The CDR3 totals 12 residues. The germline V gene encodes CDR1 DFQATT and CDR2 SNEGSKA (reference sequence). CDR3 sequence reads: CRASAAAPKLFF. The CDR3 DNA is TGCCGTGCTAGTGCGGCAGCCCCCAAACTGTTTTTT.

This clonotype has only a few counts. V usage is TRBV2 and J usage is TRBJ1-5; D uncertain. Germline values: CDR1 SNHLY, CDR2 FYNNEI. V lost 3 bases and J 8 bases, leaving 14 bases between the germline ends. The length of the CDR3 is 14 residues. CDR3 sequence: CASSDGQTSKPQHF. In DNA, the CDR3 is TGTGCCAGCAGTGACGGGCAGACCTCAAAGCCCCAGCATTTT.

Details on this clonotype: Sequence at one end of the junction differs from germline and may be a read error. The V gene is TRBV29-1, the J gene TRBJ2-1; TRBD2 matches 13 bases. Per the germline V gene, CDR1 is SQVTM and CDR2 is ANQGSEA. The CDR3 covers 11 residues. The CDR3 DNA is TGCAGCGTAGGACTAGCGGGGGCCTCTCTCTTC. This encodes CSVGLAGASLF.

This chain uses TRBV12-3 or TRBV12-4 with TRBJ1-6; no clear D gene. The ends were cut back, 2 bases at V and 7 bases at J, with 12 bases in the middle. The length of the CDR3 is 15 residues. DNA of the CDR3: TGTGCCAGCAGTTTATATAGCCCGAGGAATTCACCCCTCCACTTT. Translated, it gives CASSLYSPRNSPLHF.

The rearrangement uses TRBV12-3 or TRBV12-4 and TRBJ2-1; D is perhaps TRBD1 (6 bases). Deletions cut 3 bases from V and 2 bases from J, with 11 bases between. This CDR3 has 15 amino acids. CDR3 residues: CASSFEGVAYNEQFF. In DNA, the CDR3 is TGTGCCAGCAGTTTCGAGGGGGTAGCCTACAATGAGCAGTTCTTC.

The chain recombines TRBV7-8 with TRBJ2-7; tentatively, D is TRBD1 or TRBD2 (7 bases each). The germline V gene has CDR1 SGHVS and CDR2 FQNEAQ. V was clipped by 2 bases and J by 4 bases, with 15 bases between them. The CDR3 length is 15 residues. The DNA for the CDR3 is TGTGCCAGCAGCTTAAGCGGGGACAGACTGTACGAGCAGTACTTC. This sequence encodes CASSLSGDRLYEQYF.

This clonotype was found a few times. This chain connects TRBV28 to TRBJ2-1, with TRBD1 as a possible D gene (6 bases). Germline V gene data show CDR1 as MDHEN and CDR2 as SYDVKM. V was pared by 3 bases and J by 8 bases, with 17 bases between. This CDR3 is built from 15 residues. CDR3 loop: CASSFPGDRFYEQFF. CDR3 in DNA: TGTGCCAGCAGTTTCCCAGGAGACAGGTTCTATGAGCAGTTCTTC.

The CDR3 is CSASKRTSGGDEQYF. DNA of the CDR3: TGCAGTGCTAGCAAGAGGACTAGCGGGGGGGACGAGCAGTACTTC. V and J are TRBV20-1 and TRBJ2-7; TRBD2 matches 15 bases. This CDR3 contains 15 residues. V shed 3 bases, J shed 5 bases, and the junction held 5 bases outside the gene matches. Germline V gene data show CDR1 as DFQATT and CDR2 as SNEGSKA (reference sequence).

In its sample, this clonotype was seen a few times. J is TRBJ1-6 and V is TRBV2; 9 positions agree with TRBD1. The CDR3 runs to 17 residues. V lost 5 bases and J lost 7; bases outside the gene matches: 12. CDR1 is SNHLY, CDR2 FYNNEI, per germline. Here the CDR3 DNA reads TGTGCCAGCAGTTTGGTACAGGGGGCCCGGGGGAATTCACCCCTCCACTTT. This sequence encodes CASSLVQGARGNSPLHF.

This clonotype was counted between two and nine times. The genes are TRBV7-9 and TRBJ2-4; 7 positions match TRBD2. The V gene's germline CDR1 is SEHNR and CDR2 FQNEAQ (reference sequence). This CDR3 is built from 15 residues. V was clipped by 4 bases and J by 5 bases; unmatched bases: 8. CDR3 nucleotides: TGTGCCAGCAGCTCCAGACGGGGGGACGAAAACATTCAGTACTTC. Translation gives CASSSRRGDENIQYF.

This chain connects TRBV4-1 to TRBJ2-7, with a tentative D call TRBD1 (8 bases). The CDR3 covers 14 residues. Germline assignment: CDR1 MGHRA and CDR2 YSYEKL. V lost 2 bases, J lost 5 bases, and 13 bases lay in between. CDR3 protein: CASSQRQGRDEQYF. CDR3 nucleotide sequence: TGCGCCAGCAGCCAACGACAGGGGAGGGACGAGCAGTACTTC.